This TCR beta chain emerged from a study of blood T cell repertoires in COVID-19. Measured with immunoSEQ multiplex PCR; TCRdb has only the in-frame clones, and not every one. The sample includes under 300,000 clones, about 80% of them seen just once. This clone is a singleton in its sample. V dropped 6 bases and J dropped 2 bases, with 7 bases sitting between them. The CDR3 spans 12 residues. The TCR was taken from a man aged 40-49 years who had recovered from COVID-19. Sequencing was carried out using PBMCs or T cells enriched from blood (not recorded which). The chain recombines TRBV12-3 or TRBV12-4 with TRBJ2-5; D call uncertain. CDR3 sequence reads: CASSPNQETQYF. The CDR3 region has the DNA TGTGCCAGCAGCCCCAATCAAGAGACCCAGTACTTC.